This T cell receptor beta chain was sequenced in a study of shared clonotypes between healthy human individuals. Broader study findings: Only blood was sampled; tissue repertoires likely differ. Limitation of the genetic and exposure-history diversity represented came from the few donors.

Every subset had its genomic DNA shared out evenly among several immunoSEQ plates. Assay: immunoSEQ multiplex PCR; the TCRdb copy retains only in-frame clones and omits some. This sample has approximately 500,000 clones, with almost 80% found just once. Donors were healthy HIV-negative adults without recently reported acute infections or vaccinations. Worth noting for this clone: Its cognate antigen is unknown.

Germline assignment: CDR1 SGHVS and CDR2 FNYEAQ. CDR3 length: 16 residues. V was clipped by 4 bases and J by 0 bases; unmatched bases: 6. Sequencing used PBMCs. This clonotype was obtained from a middle-aged woman in good health. Some clones in this sample may be carry-over from other donors' samples. The chain uses TRBV7-6 and TRBJ2-1, with 7 bases lining up with TRBD1. In DNA, the CDR3 is TGTGCCAGCAGCTCGGGACAGTCTAGCTCCTACAATGAGCAGTTCTTC. Amino acids: CASSSGQSSSYNEQFF.